These 26 T cell receptor beta chains were sequenced from one sample in a study of blood T cell repertoires in COVID-19. Generated by immunoSEQ multiplex PCR, the TCRdb table keeps only in-frame clones and is missing some. The table has around 160,000 clones, roughly four fifths seen once. The sequenced material came from peripheral blood. The receptors were sampled from a human donor with acute or convalescent COVID-19. The donor label of this sample is uncertain.

This chain links TRBV19 with TRBJ2-4; TRBD1 aligns across 8 bases. Germline loops: CDR1 LNHDA, CDR2 SQIVND (reference sequence). J lost 0 bases, V lost 1 base, and 2 bases had no gene match. The CDR3 sequence is 16 residues long. The CDR3: CASSIGQGLAKNIQYF. The CDR3, as DNA: TGTGCCAGTAGTATAGGACAGGGGTTAGCCAAAAACATTCAGTACTTC.

This chain joins TRBV6-5 and TRBJ1-6, with D hard to call. The CDR3 spans 14 residues. Germline V gene lookup returns CDR1 MNHEY and CDR2 SVGAGI. The V end was cut by 5 bases, the J end by 8 bases, with 13 bases between. CDR3 loop: CASSRVGRDSPLHF. CDR3 DNA sequence: TGTGCCAGCAGTCGGGTGGGGAGGGATTCACCCCTCCACTTT.

This clone occurred a few times. The chain couples TRBV5-4 to TRBJ1-6, with 7 bases identical to TRBD1. J gave up 4 bases and V 0 bases, and 4 bases lay outside the gene matches. In germline, CDR1 is SGHNT, CDR2 YYREEE (reference sequence). The CDR3 is 16 residues long. The CDR3 reads CASSLDGQDYNSPLHF. The CDR3 DNA reads as TGTGCCAGCAGCTTGGACGGACAGGATTATAATTCACCCCTCCACTTT.

The chain has TRBV2 and TRBJ2-5, with D tentatively TRBD1 (5 bases). The CDR3 is made up of 13 amino acids. Germline CDR1 reads SNHLY; CDR2 reads FYNNEI. The germline V and J ends were trimmed by 3 bases and 4 bases, with 9 bases remaining between them. The CDR3 nucleotides read TGTGCCAGCAGTGAGGGGCACACAGAGACCCAGTACTTC. It encodes CASSEGHTETQYF.

The chain has TRBV11-1 and TRBJ1-1, with D unclear. CDR3 length: 13 amino acids. Trimming left V 1 base short and J 1 base short, with 4 bases between. Per germline, CDR1 SGHAT and CDR2 FQDESV (reference sequence). CDR3 nucleotides: TGTGCCAGCAGCTTAGACGGGAACACTGAAGCTTTCTTT. Its translation is CASSLDGNTEAFF.

This clone was detected only a few times. The rearrangement uses TRBV6-1 and TRBJ1-5, with TRBD1 matching over 8 bases. V dropped 4 bases and J dropped 4; count of bases not matched to a gene: 9. Germline V gene sequence: CDR1 MNHNS, CDR2 SASEGT. This CDR3 is built from 16 residues. DNA of the CDR3: TGTGCCAGCAGTGTTGGACAGGGAAGGGGGAATCAGCCCCAGCATTTT. Protein product: CASSVGQGRGNQPQHF.

The chain combines TRBV25-1 with TRBJ1-2, with D uncertain. CDR1 and CDR2 (germline): MGHDK, SYGVNS. V was cut by 5 bases and J by 8 bases, with 12 bases left in between. This CDR3 has 12 amino acids. The CDR3 protein is CASSKGSGGYTF. CDR3 DNA sequence: TGTGCCAGCAGTAAGGGATCGGGAGGCTACACCTTC.

The chain couples TRBV5-1 to TRBJ1-4, with D unclear. V dropped 7 bases and J dropped 7 bases, with 14 bases sitting between them. The CDR3 contains 13 residues. CDR1 and CDR2 (germline): SGHRS, YFSETQ. DNA for the CDR3: TGCGCCAGCTCCGAAGGTCGAGGTGAAAAACTGTTTTTT. This codes for CASSEGRGEKLFF.

The CDR3 spells CASSRRDRERLEGYTF. In DNA, the CDR3 is TGTGCCAGCAGCCGTCGGGACAGGGAGAGGCTCGAAGGCTACACCTTC. This rearrangement joins TRBV3-1 (or the pseudogene TRBV3-2) to TRBJ1-2, with TRBD1 identical over 9 bases. This CDR3 region has 16 residues. V gave up 4 bases and J gave up 8 bases; unmatched junction bases: 14. Germline assignment: CDR1 LGHDT and CDR2 YNNKEL (reference sequence).

This sequence joins TRBV5-1 and TRBJ1-4, with 8 bases identical to TRBD1. Germline loops: CDR1 SGHRS, CDR2 YFSETQ. The CDR3 is 15 amino acids. V lost 2 bases and J lost 5; bases outside the gene matches: 5. In DNA, the CDR3 is TGCGCCAGCAGCTTACAGACAGGGGTCAATGAAAAACTGTTTTTT. Translating it yields CASSLQTGVNEKLFF.

V is TRBV9 and J is TRBJ2-4, with D possibly being TRBD2 (5 bases). The CDR3 length is 14 residues. V was pared by 0 bases and J by 1 base, with 5 bases between. Germline-derived CDR1 and CDR2 are SGDLS and YYNGEE. The CDR3 nucleotides read TGTGCCAGCAGCGTAGGAGGGGCCAAAAACATTCAGTACTTC. Translated, it gives CASSVGGAKNIQYF.

V is TRBV10-3 and J is TRBJ1-1; 8 bases map to TRBD1. Germline CDR1 and CDR2: ENHRY and SYGVKD. V was pared by 8 bases and J by 3 bases, with 8 bases of the junction left unmatched. The CDR3 has 14 amino acids. The CDR3: CAIGQQGGDTEAFF. As DNA, the CDR3 is TGTGCCATCGGGCAACAGGGGGGAGACACTGAAGCTTTCTTT.

This chain connects TRBV6-5 to TRBJ1-1; D ambiguous. The CDR3 sequence is 13 residues long. Trimming shortened V by 5 bases and J by 5 bases, and 12 bases separated the two germline ends. Germline-derived CDR1 and CDR2 are MNHEY and SVGAGI. CDR3 sequence (DNA): TGTGCCAGCAGTCCCTCCGGGGAGACTGAAGCTTTCTTT. Amino acid sequence: CASSPSGETEAFF.

The rearrangement uses TRBV7-9 and TRBJ1-1; 9 positions match TRBD1. The CDR3 is 17 amino acids. Germline V CDR1 and CDR2: SEHNR, FQNEAQ (reference sequence). After removal of 1 base from V and 0 bases from J, the junction contained 6 bases not matched to a gene. Here the CDR3 DNA reads TGTGCCAGCAGCTTAGTAGGACAGGGGTTTATGAACACTGAAGCTTTCTTT. Encoded protein: CASSLVGQGFMNTEAFF.

DNA for the CDR3: TGTGCCAGCTCACGGACAGGGGGAAACTATGGCTACACCTTC. This sequence encodes CASSRTGGNYGYTF. The V gene is TRBV18, the J gene TRBJ1-2; 10 nucleotides line up with TRBD1. V lost 4 bases to trimming and J lost 2 bases; unmatched junction nucleotides: 1. This CDR3 comprises 14 residues. Germline V lookup: CDR1 KGHSH, CDR2 LQKENI.

The J gene is TRBJ1-2, the V gene TRBV10-3, with D perhaps TRBD1 (5 bases). V lost 8 bases and J lost 2, with 24 bases in between. CDR1 and CDR2 (germline): ENHRY, SYGVKD. The CDR3 has 17 residues. The CDR3 DNA follows: TGTGCCATCTCCGGAACCCCTGGGGGGAAGGAGAACTATGGCTACACCTTC. Translated: CAISGTPGGKENYGYTF.

The rearrangement links TRBV14 to TRBJ2-1; 7 bases fit TRBD2. Germline CDR1 SGHDN, CDR2 FVKESK. V was pared by 4 bases and J by 9 bases, with 6 bases of the junction left unmatched. The CDR3 consists of 13 residues. The chain's CDR3 is CASSRTGRSEQFF. As DNA, the CDR3 is TGTGCCAGCAGCCGGACCGGGAGGAGTGAGCAGTTCTTC.

V usage is TRBV5-4 and J usage is TRBJ1-1, with D perhaps TRBD1 (6 bases). In germline, CDR1 is SGHNT, CDR2 YYREEE (reference sequence). The CDR3 has 13 residues. V was pared by 5 bases and J by 3 bases, with 11 bases between. CDR3 loop: CASSLTGYTEAFF. The CDR3 bases are TGTGCCAGCAGTTTGACAGGTTACACTGAAGCTTTCTTT. Filled out from reference TRBV5-4 and TRBJ1-1, the complete variable domain reads ETGVTQSPTHLIKTRGQQVTLRCSSQSGHNTVSWYQQALGQGPQFIFQYYREEENGRGNFPPRFSGLQFPNYSSELNVNALELDDSALYLCASSLTGYTEAFFGQGTRLTVV.

There are many counts of this clone. V is TRBV7-9 and J is TRBJ1-6; no reliable D call. The length of the CDR3 is 13 residues. Germline-derived CDR1 and CDR2 are SEHNR and FQNEAQ (reference sequence). Deletions cut 5 bases from V and 9 bases from J, with 11 bases between. CDR3 nucleotide sequence: TGTGCCAGCAGCCCGGGTACCCCTTCACCCCTCCACTTT. It encodes CASSPGTPSPLHF.

V gene TRBV6-2 or TRBV6-3 combines with J gene TRBJ1-6, with D perhaps matching TRBD1 (5 bases). Germline CDR1 and CDR2: MNHEY and SVGEGT. The V end was cut by 6 bases, the J end by 11 bases, with 14 bases between. The CDR3 is 13 amino acids. CDR3 bases: TGTGCCAGCAGCCCAGAGCTACAGGCACCCCTCCACTTT. This gives the protein CASSPELQAPLHF.

The chain is built from TRBV5-1 and TRBJ2-7; possible D gene TRBD2, 5 bases. CDR3 size: 14 residues. V lost 2 bases and J 7 bases, leaving 16 bases between the germline ends. The germline gives CDR1 SGHRS, CDR2 YFSETQ. The CDR3 protein is CASSLGERIEEQYV. In DNA, the CDR3 is TGCGCCAGCAGCTTAGGTGAGCGGATCGAAGAGCAGTACGTC.

The chain is built from TRBV30 and TRBJ1-1; the D is unclear. The V gene's germline CDR1 is GTSNPN and CDR2 SVGIG (reference sequence). V shed 4 bases and J shed 2 bases, with 14 bases lying between them. This CDR3 is built from 14 residues. Here the CDR3 reads CAWTRGQVNTEAFF. The DNA for the CDR3 is TGTGCCTGGACCCGAGGGCAGGTTAACACTGAAGCTTTCTTT.

J is TRBJ2-1 and V is TRBV13; TRBD1 matches at 12 bases. V gave up 2 bases and J gave up 4 bases; unmatched junction bases: 3. CDR1 and CDR2 from the germline V gene are PRHDT and FYEKMQ (reference sequence). The CDR3 length is 16 residues. The CDR3 nucleotides read TGTGCCAGCAGCTTATGGGACAGGGGGCCTTACAATGAGCAGTTCTTC. Translated: CASSLWDRGPYNEQFF.

The chain employs TRBV24-1 and TRBJ2-1; the D is unclear. The CDR3 is 18 amino acids. The V gene's germline CDR1 is KGHDR and CDR2 SFDVKD. Trimming removed 3 bases from V and 0 bases from J, with 17 bases in between. CDR3 coding DNA: TGTGCCACCAGTGATCCGAGCGACTCCAAAAGCTCCTACAATGAGCAGTTCTTC. Amino acids: CATSDPSDSKSSYNEQFF.

The rearrangement joins TRBV6-6 to TRBJ2-1, with TRBD2 matching 9 bases. With 6 bases clipped from V and 6 bases from J, the junction kept 3 bases outside the gene matches. CDR1 and CDR2 from the germline V gene are MNHNY and SVGAGI (reference sequence). The CDR3 totals 13 residues. The CDR3 loop is CASRGGGANEQFF. The CDR3 nucleotides read TGTGCCAGCAGGGGCGGGGGGGCCAATGAGCAGTTCTTC.

The chain employs TRBV10-3 and TRBJ1-2; 12 nucleotides line up with TRBD1. V shed 6 bases and J 3 bases; nucleotides not matched to a gene: 11. The CDR3 contains 17 residues. The germline V gene has CDR1 ENHRY and CDR2 SYGVKD. CDR3 bases: TGTGCCATCAGACCGGGACAGGGGGCAAGTGGGGACTATGGCTACACCTTC. Translation gives CAIRPGQGASGDYGYTF.